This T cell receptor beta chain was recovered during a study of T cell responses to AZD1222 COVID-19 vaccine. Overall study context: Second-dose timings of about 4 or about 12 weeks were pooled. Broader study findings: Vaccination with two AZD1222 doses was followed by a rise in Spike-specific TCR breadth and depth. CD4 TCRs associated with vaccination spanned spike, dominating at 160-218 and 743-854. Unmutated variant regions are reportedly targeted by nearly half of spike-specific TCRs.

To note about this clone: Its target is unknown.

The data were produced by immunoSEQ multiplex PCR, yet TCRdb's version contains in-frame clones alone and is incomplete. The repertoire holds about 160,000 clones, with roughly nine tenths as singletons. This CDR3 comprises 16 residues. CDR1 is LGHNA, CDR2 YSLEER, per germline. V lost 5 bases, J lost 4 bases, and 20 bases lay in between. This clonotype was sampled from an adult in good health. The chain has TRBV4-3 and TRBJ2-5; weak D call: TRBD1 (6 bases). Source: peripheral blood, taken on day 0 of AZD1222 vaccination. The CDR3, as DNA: TGCGCCAGCAGCAGACAGGTCACCGGTCAGGGAGAGACCCAGTACTTC. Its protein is CASSRQVTGQGETQYF.